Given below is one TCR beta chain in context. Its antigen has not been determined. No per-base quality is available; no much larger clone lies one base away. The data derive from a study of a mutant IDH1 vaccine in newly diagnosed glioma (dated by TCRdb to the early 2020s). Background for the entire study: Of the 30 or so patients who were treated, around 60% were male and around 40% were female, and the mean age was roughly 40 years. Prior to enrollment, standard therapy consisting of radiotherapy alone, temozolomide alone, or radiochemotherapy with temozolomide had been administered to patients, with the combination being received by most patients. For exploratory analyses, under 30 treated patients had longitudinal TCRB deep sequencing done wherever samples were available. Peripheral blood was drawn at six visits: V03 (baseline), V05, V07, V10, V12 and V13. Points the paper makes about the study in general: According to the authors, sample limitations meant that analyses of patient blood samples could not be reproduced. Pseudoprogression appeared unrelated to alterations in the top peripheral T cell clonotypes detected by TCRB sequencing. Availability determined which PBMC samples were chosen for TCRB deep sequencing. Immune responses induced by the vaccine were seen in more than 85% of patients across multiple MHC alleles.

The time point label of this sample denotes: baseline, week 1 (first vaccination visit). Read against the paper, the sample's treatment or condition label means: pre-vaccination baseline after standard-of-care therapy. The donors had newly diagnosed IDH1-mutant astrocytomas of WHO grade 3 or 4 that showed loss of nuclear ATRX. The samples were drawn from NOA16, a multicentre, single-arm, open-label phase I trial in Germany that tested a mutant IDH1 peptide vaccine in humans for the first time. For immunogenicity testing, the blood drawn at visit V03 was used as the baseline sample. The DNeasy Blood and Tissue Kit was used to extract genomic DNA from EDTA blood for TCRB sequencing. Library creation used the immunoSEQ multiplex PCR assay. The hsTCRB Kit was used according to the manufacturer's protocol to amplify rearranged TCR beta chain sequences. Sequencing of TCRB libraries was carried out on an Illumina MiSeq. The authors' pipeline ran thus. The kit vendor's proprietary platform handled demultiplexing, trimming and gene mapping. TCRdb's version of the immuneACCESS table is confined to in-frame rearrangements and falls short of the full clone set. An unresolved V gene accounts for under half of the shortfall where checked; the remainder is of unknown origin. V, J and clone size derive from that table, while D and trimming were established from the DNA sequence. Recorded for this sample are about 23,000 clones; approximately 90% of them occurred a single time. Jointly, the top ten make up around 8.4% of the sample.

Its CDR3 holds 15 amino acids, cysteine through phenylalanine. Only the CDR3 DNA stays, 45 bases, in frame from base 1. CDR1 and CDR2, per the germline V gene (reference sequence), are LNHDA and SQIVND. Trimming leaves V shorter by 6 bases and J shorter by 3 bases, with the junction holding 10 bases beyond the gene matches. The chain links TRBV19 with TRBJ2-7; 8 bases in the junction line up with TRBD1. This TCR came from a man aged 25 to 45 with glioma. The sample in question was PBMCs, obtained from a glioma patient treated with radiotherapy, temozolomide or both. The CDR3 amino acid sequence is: CASSLDRGGLYEQYF. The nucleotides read TGTGCCAGTAGCCTAGACAGGGGCGGACTCTACGAGCAGTACTTC.